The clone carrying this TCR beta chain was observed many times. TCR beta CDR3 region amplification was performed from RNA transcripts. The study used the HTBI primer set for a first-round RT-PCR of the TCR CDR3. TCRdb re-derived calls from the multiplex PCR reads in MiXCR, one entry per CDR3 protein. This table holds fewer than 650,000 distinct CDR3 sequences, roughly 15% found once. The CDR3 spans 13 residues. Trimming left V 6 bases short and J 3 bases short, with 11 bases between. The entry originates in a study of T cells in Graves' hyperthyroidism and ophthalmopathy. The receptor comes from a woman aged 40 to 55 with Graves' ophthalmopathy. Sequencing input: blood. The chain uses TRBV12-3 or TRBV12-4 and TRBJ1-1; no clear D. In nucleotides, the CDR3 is TGTGCCAGCAGACCTGACACATACACTGAAGCTTTCTTT. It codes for CASRPDTYTEAFF.